This T cell receptor beta chain derives from a study of cytomegalovirus exposure and HLA in healthy donors. At the level of the study: The early release's HLA-typed donors yielded some 85 million unique TCRs. The study's findings and limits: In a later analysis, HLA-associated TCR beta chains were more clonally expanded than equally common others. In a later analysis, TCR beta V- and J-gene trimming showed a link to a missense DCLRE1C variant. A later analysis reportedly found fewer N-insertions in an Asian-associated ancestry cluster than the roughly 670-donor mean.

Primers for the PCR totalled 60 Vbeta and 13 Jbeta. Produced via immunoSEQ multiplex PCR; TCRdb's table is partial and in-frame only. The sample carries about 89,000 clones, 76% recorded once. As for this clone: Its antigen is unknown.

The clonotype comes from a male donor in good health and CMV-seronegative. Input material: PBMCs.

The CDR3 loop reads CASSLDGAGDEQFF. The CDR3 nucleotides are TGTGCCAGCAGCTTAGACGGGGCGGGGGATGAGCAGTTCTTC. The chain is built from TRBV7-2 and TRBJ2-1, with TRBD2 matching 7 bases. CDR1 and CDR2 from the germline V gene are SGHTA and FQGNSA. V was pared by 1 base and J by 8 bases, with 5 bases of the junction left unmatched. The CDR3 is made up of 14 amino acids.